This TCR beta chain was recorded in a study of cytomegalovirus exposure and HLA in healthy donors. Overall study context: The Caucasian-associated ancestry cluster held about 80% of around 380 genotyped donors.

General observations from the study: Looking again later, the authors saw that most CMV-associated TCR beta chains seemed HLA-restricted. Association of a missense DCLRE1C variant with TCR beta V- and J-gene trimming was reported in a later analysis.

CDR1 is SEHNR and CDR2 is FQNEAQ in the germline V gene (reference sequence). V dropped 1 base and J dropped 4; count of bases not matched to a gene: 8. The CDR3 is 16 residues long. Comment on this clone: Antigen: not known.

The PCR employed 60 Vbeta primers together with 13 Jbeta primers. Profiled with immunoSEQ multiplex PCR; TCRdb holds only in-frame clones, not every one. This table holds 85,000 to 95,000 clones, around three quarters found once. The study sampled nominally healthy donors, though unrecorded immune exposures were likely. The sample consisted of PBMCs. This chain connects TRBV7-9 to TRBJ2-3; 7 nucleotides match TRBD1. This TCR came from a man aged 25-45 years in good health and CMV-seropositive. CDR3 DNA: TGTGCCAGCAGCTTAGTCGAGGGGGCGCGGGCAGATACGCAGTATTTT. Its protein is CASSLVEGARADTQYF.